The rows below give T cell receptor beta chains drawn from one sample of a study of CD8+CD57+ T cells in acquired aplastic anemia. Each CDR3 protein is one row after TCRdb ran MiXCR on the reads. The sample lists 150,000 to 200,000 distinct CDR3 sequences; around half were seen once. Sequencing was performed on sorted CD4+, CD8+, or CD8+CD57+ T cells (not recorded which) from PBMCs. Source of these receptors: a human donor with aplastic anemia. CDR3s include the opening cysteine and the closing phenylalanine or tryptophan. A D gene is named only where the DNA matches it firmly. Clone size appears in some rows only: once, few, many, or a class for an expanded clone.

len: 13
j_gene: TRBJ1-2
d_gene: NA
abundance: many
v_gene: TRBV19
CDR3aa: CASSIGGDFGYTF
CDR3nt: TGTGCCAGTAGTATAGGGGGGGATTTTGGCTACACCTTC

len: 14
j_gene: TRBJ1-2
d_gene: NA
abundance: many
v_gene: TRBV20-1
CDR3aa: CSARDVVQGSGYTF
CDR3nt: TGCAGTGCTAGAGATGTCGTACAAGGGTCTGGCTACACCTTC

len: 14
j_gene: TRBJ1-1
d_gene: NA
abundance: many
v_gene: TRBV2
CDR3aa: CASKGGAGNTEAFF
CDR3nt: TGTGCCAGCAAGGGGGGGGCCGGGAACACTGAAGCTTTCTTT

len: 12
j_gene: TRBJ2-3
d_gene: NA
abundance: many
v_gene: TRBV6-2/TRBV6-3
CDR3aa: CASSQTSPAQYF
CDR3nt: TGTGCCAGCAGCCAAACTAGTCCTGCGCAGTATTTT

len: 14
j_gene: TRBJ2-1
d_gene: NA
abundance: many
v_gene: TRBV4-1
CDR3aa: CASSQENTYNEQFF
CDR3nt: TGCGCCAGCAGCCAAGAGAACACCTACAATGAGCAGTTCTTC

len: 16
j_gene: TRBJ1-1
d_gene: NA
abundance: many
v_gene: TRBV29-1
CDR3aa: CSVRDSTGATPSEAFF
CDR3nt: TGCAGCGTAAGGGACTCGACAGGCGCGACGCCCAGTGAAGCTTTCTTT

len: 14
j_gene: TRBJ2-7
d_gene: TRBD1
abundance: NA
v_gene: TRBV10-3
CDR3aa: CAIKPGQGAFEQYF
CDR3nt: TGTGCCATCAAGCCGGGACAGGGGGCTTTCGAGCAGTACTTC

len: 13
j_gene: TRBJ1-2
d_gene: TRBD1
abundance: few
v_gene: TRBV6-1
CDR3aa: CACRQGQGYGYTF
CDR3nt: TGTGCCTGCAGGCAGGGACAGGGCTATGGCTACACCTTC

len: 16
j_gene: TRBJ2-7
d_gene: TRBD2
abundance: few
v_gene: TRBV14
CDR3aa: CASSQLAGGPSYEQYF
CDR3nt: TGTGCCAGCAGCCAACTAGCGGGGGGGCCGTCCTACGAGCAGTACTTC

len: 13
j_gene: TRBJ1-2
d_gene: NA
abundance: NA
v_gene: TRBV20-1
CDR3aa: CSARVTAIYGYTF
CDR3nt: TGCAGTGCTAGAGTCACAGCCATCTATGGCTACACCTTC

len: 15
j_gene: TRBJ1-5
d_gene: NA
abundance: NA
v_gene: TRBV27
CDR3aa: CASRKGYSENQPQHF
CDR3nt: TGTGCCAGCAGAAAGGGATACAGCGAAAATCAGCCCCAGCATTTT

len: 12
j_gene: TRBJ2-1
d_gene: NA
abundance: many
v_gene: TRBV4-3
CDR3aa: CASSQVGNEQFF
CDR3nt: TGCGCCAGCAGCCAGGTTGGGAATGAGCAGTTCTTC

len: 17
j_gene: TRBJ2-3
d_gene: TRBD2
abundance: NA
v_gene: TRBV9
CDR3aa: CASSVTGTSGNSDTQYF
CDR3nt: TGTGCCAGCAGCGTAACCGGGACTAGCGGGAACTCAGATACGCAGTATTTT

len: 13
j_gene: TRBJ2-7
d_gene: NA
abundance: many
v_gene: TRBV7-2
CDR3aa: CASSLPHRDEQYF
CDR3nt: TGTGCCAGCAGCTTACCACACAGGGACGAGCAGTACTTC

len: 15
j_gene: TRBJ2-2
d_gene: TRBD2
abundance: many
v_gene: TRBV7-2
CDR3aa: CASSQGLAWTGELFF
CDR3nt: TGTGCCAGCAGCCAAGGACTAGCGTGGACCGGGGAGCTGTTTTTT

len: 15
j_gene: TRBJ1-3
d_gene: NA
abundance: NA
v_gene: TRBV5-8
CDR3aa: CASSLGLISGNTIYF
CDR3nt: TGTGCCAGCAGCTTGGGGCTGATCTCTGGAAACACCATATATTTT

len: 14
j_gene: TRBJ2-7
d_gene: NA
abundance: many
v_gene: TRBV6-6
CDR3aa: CASSYSGGDYEQYF
CDR3nt: TGTGCCAGCAGTTACTCCGGAGGAGATTACGAGCAGTACTTC

len: 12
j_gene: TRBJ2-6
d_gene: NA
abundance: NA
v_gene: TRBV19
CDR3aa: CAAQSGANVLTF
CDR3nt: TGTGCCGCCCAATCTGGGGCCAACGTCCTGACTTTC

len: 15
j_gene: TRBJ1-2
d_gene: NA
abundance: NA
v_gene: TRBV15
CDR3aa: CATSSDFSAVGGYTF
CDR3nt: TGTGCCACCAGCAGTGATTTTTCGGCTGTCGGTGGCTACACCTTC

len: 15
j_gene: TRBJ2-3
d_gene: TRBD2
abundance: NA
v_gene: TRBV15
CDR3aa: CATSSGGRGPWTQYF
CDR3nt: TGTGCCACCAGCTCGGGGGGGAGGGGACCATGGACGCAGTATTTT

len: 15
j_gene: TRBJ2-3
d_gene: TRBD1
abundance: NA
v_gene: TRBV5-1
CDR3aa: CASSKQGATTDTQYF
CDR3nt: TGCGCCAGCAGCAAACAGGGGGCGACCACAGATACGCAGTATTTT

len: 14
j_gene: TRBJ2-4
d_gene: NA
abundance: NA
v_gene: TRBV6-5
CDR3aa: CASSYSSLPNIQYF
CDR3nt: TGTGCCAGCAGTTACTCGTCCCTCCCCAACATTCAGTACTTC

len: 15
j_gene: TRBJ2-1
d_gene: TRBD2
abundance: many
v_gene: TRBV5-1
CDR3aa: CASTAGGVRSNEQFF
CDR3nt: TGCGCCAGCACGGCCGGGGGGGTACGATCCAATGAGCAGTTCTTC

len: 13
j_gene: TRBJ1-2
d_gene: NA
abundance: NA
v_gene: TRBV19
CDR3aa: CASSTQGNYGYTF
CDR3nt: TGTGCCAGTAGTACCCAGGGTAACTATGGCTACACCTTC

len: 16
j_gene: TRBJ1-5
d_gene: NA
abundance: once
v_gene: TRBV5-6
CDR3aa: CASSLFVSGEDQPQHF
CDR3nt: TGTGCCAGCAGCTTGTTTGTGTCCGGAGAAGATCAGCCCCAGCATTTT

len: 13
j_gene: TRBJ1-2
d_gene: NA
abundance: many
v_gene: TRBV28
CDR3aa: CASSFVREGGYTF
CDR3nt: TGTGCCAGCAGTTTCGTCAGGGAGGGTGGCTACACCTTC

len: 15
j_gene: TRBJ1-1
d_gene: NA
abundance: NA
v_gene: TRBV19
CDR3aa: CASTSLTGPTTEAFF
CDR3nt: TGTGCCAGTACTTCTTTGACAGGACCGACCACTGAAGCTTTCTTT

len: 15
j_gene: TRBJ2-7
d_gene: NA
abundance: NA
v_gene: TRBV10-3
CDR3aa: CAISSRRASSYEQYF
CDR3nt: TGTGCCATCAGTAGCCGGCGGGCCTCCTCCTACGAGCAGTACTTC

len: 14
j_gene: TRBJ2-3
d_gene: NA
abundance: few
v_gene: TRBV10-2
CDR3aa: CASSLTGYTDTQYF
CDR3nt: TGCGCCAGCAGTCTTACAGGGTACACAGATACGCAGTATTTT

len: 14
j_gene: TRBJ2-7
d_gene: TRBD2
abundance: medium-sized
v_gene: TRBV15
CDR3aa: CATSGDYSRYEQYF
CDR3nt: TGTGCCACCAGCGGGGACTACAGCCGCTACGAGCAGTACTTC

len: 15
j_gene: TRBJ1-6
d_gene: NA
abundance: many
v_gene: TRBV9
CDR3aa: CASSSEGLMNSPLHF
CDR3nt: TGTGCCAGCAGCAGTGAAGGATTAATGAATTCACCCCTCCACTTT

len: 12
j_gene: TRBJ1-1
d_gene: NA
abundance: NA
v_gene: TRBV5-1
CDR3aa: CASSLQGTEAFF
CDR3nt: TGCGCCAGCAGCTTGCAGGGCACTGAAGCTTTCTTT

len: 13
j_gene: TRBJ2-5
d_gene: NA
abundance: NA
v_gene: TRBV7-2
CDR3aa: CATSGGNQETQYF
CDR3nt: TGTGCCACCTCCGGGGGAAACCAAGAGACCCAGTACTTC

len: 16
j_gene: TRBJ1-6
d_gene: NA
abundance: NA
v_gene: TRBV7-2
CDR3aa: CASSLAGRVGNSPLHF
CDR3nt: TGTGCCAGCAGCTTAGCAGGGAGGGTTGGCAATTCACCCCTCCACTTT

len: 16
j_gene: TRBJ1-5
d_gene: NA
abundance: NA
v_gene: TRBV2
CDR3aa: CASTDGSGAYNQPQHF
CDR3nt: TGTGCCAGCACCGACGGGTCAGGGGCCTACAATCAGCCCCAGCATTTT

len: 12
j_gene: TRBJ1-1
d_gene: NA
abundance: NA
v_gene: TRBV9
CDR3aa: CASSVGGREAFF
CDR3nt: TGTGCCAGCAGCGTAGGTGGAAGGGAAGCTTTCTTT

len: 18
j_gene: TRBJ2-2
d_gene: TRBD2
abundance: once
v_gene: TRBV15
CDR3aa: CATSRDRASGANTGELFF
CDR3nt: TGTGCCACCAGCAGAGATCGGGCTAGCGGGGCGAACACCGGGGAGCTGTTTTTT

len: 15
j_gene: TRBJ1-3
d_gene: NA
abundance: NA
v_gene: TRBV2
CDR3aa: CASSPQGFTGNTIYF
CDR3nt: TGTGCCAGCAGTCCCCAGGGGTTCACTGGAAACACCATATATTTT

len: 15
j_gene: TRBJ2-6
d_gene: NA
abundance: many
v_gene: TRBV7-2
CDR3aa: CASSPGHAGANVLTF
CDR3nt: TGTGCCAGCAGCCCTGGACATGCTGGGGCCAACGTCCTGACTTTC

len: 15
j_gene: TRBJ2-7
d_gene: NA
abundance: many
v_gene: TRBV5-6
CDR3aa: CASSWGPQGIYEQYF
CDR3nt: TGTGCCAGCAGCTGGGGGCCACAGGGTATCTACGAGCAGTACTTC

len: 14
j_gene: TRBJ2-1
d_gene: TRBD2
abundance: NA
v_gene: TRBV10-3
CDR3aa: CAISGTSAYNEQFF
CDR3nt: TGTGCCATCAGCGGGACTAGCGCTTACAATGAGCAGTTCTTC

len: 16
j_gene: TRBJ1-4
d_gene: NA
abundance: many
v_gene: TRBV4-3
CDR3aa: CASSQDFTATNEKLFF
CDR3nt: TGCGCCAGCAGCCAAGATTTCACAGCAACTAATGAAAAACTGTTTTTT

len: 15
j_gene: TRBJ2-1
d_gene: NA
abundance: few
v_gene: TRBV30
CDR3aa: CAWSVGTSSYNEQFF
CDR3nt: TGTGCCTGGAGTGTCGGCACGAGCTCCTACAATGAGCAGTTCTTC

len: 15
j_gene: TRBJ1-2
d_gene: NA
abundance: NA
v_gene: TRBV5-1
CDR3aa: CASSLELRGVEGYTF
CDR3nt: TGCGCCAGCAGCTTGGAGTTAAGAGGGGTGGAAGGCTACACCTTC

len: 14
j_gene: TRBJ1-2
d_gene: TRBD1
abundance: NA
v_gene: TRBV20-1
CDR3aa: CSARQTGQSYGYTF
CDR3nt: TGCAGTGCTAGGCAGACGGGACAGAGCTATGGCTACACCTTC

len: 15
j_gene: TRBJ2-5
d_gene: TRBD2
abundance: once
v_gene: TRBV19
CDR3aa: CATRTSGGQQETQYF
CDR3nt: TGTGCCACCCGGACTAGCGGGGGGCAGCAAGAGACCCAGTACTTC

len: 15
j_gene: TRBJ2-3
d_gene: TRBD2
abundance: NA
v_gene: TRBV29-1
CDR3aa: CSVGSAGGQGDTQYF
CDR3nt: TGCAGCGTAGGCTCGGCGGGGGGGCAAGGAGATACGCAGTATTTT

len: 16
j_gene: TRBJ2-3
d_gene: NA
abundance: many
v_gene: TRBV2
CDR3aa: CASSYLGPSRTDTQYF
CDR3nt: TGTGCCAGCAGTTACCTGGGACCTTCCAGGACAGATACGCAGTATTTT

len: 14
j_gene: TRBJ2-7
d_gene: NA
abundance: NA
v_gene: TRBV10-1
CDR3aa: CASSDSGPGDEQYF
CDR3nt: TGCGCCAGCAGTGACTCCGGGCCAGGGGACGAGCAGTACTTC

len: 16
j_gene: TRBJ2-7
d_gene: TRBD2
abundance: NA
v_gene: TRBV10-3
CDR3aa: CAISGLAGAPGREQYF
CDR3nt: TGTGCCATCAGTGGGCTAGCGGGGGCTCCGGGACGCGAGCAGTACTTC

len: 15
j_gene: TRBJ1-1
d_gene: NA
abundance: few
v_gene: TRBV11-3
CDR3aa: CASSLDSGENTEAFF
CDR3nt: TGTGCCAGCAGCTTAGACTCGGGGGAGAACACTGAAGCTTTCTTT

len: 15
j_gene: TRBJ2-7
d_gene: NA
abundance: many
v_gene: TRBV9
CDR3aa: CASNTGPLKSYEQYF
CDR3nt: TGTGCCAGCAATACCGGGCCCCTAAAGAGTTACGAGCAGTACTTC

len: 15
j_gene: TRBJ2-2
d_gene: TRBD2
abundance: NA
v_gene: TRBV24-1
CDR3aa: CATSDPARGGGGLFF
CDR3nt: TGTGCCACCAGTGATCCGGCAAGGGGAGGCGGGGGGCTGTTTTTT